This T cell receptor beta chain was observed in a study of CD8 T cells in ankylosing spondylitis. TCRdb re-called the 5' RACE reads with MiXCR, one entry per CDR3 protein. The sample consists of some 140,000 distinct CDR3 sequences, about an eighth of them appearing once. Germline V gene data show CDR1 as SGHVS and CDR2 as FQNEAQ. The length of the CDR3 is 14 residues. Trimming removed 1 base from V and 2 bases from J, with 6 bases in between. At least ten counts were recorded for this clonotype. Its antigen is unknown. The study, taken as a whole, reports: Disease-linked clones were found to be CD8+ and relatively rare in peripheral blood.

The chain joins TRBV7-8 to TRBJ2-1; D is ambiguous. This sequence was found in a female donor with ankylosing spondylitis or in good health (not recorded which). The specimen sequenced was blood, either unsorted or a sorted T cell fraction (not recorded which). The CDR3 is CASSLEAPYNEQFF. The CDR3 region has the DNA TGTGCCAGCAGCTTAGAAGCTCCCTACAATGAGCAGTTCTTC.